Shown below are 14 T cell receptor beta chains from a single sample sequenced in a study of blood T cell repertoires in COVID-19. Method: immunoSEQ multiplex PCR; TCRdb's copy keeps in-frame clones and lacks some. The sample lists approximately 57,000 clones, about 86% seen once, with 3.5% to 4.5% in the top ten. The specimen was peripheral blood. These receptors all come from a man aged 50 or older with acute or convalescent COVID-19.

The CDR3 region is CASSLGGQGATEAFF. The DNA of the CDR3 is TGTGCCAGCAGTTTGGGGGGACAGGGGGCGACTGAAGCTTTCTTT. V and J are TRBV28 and TRBJ1-1; 12 bases agree with TRBD1. Germline assignment: CDR1 MDHEN and CDR2 SYDVKM. This CDR3 contains 15 residues. Trimming took 3 bases from V and 5 from J; bases not matched to a gene: 4.

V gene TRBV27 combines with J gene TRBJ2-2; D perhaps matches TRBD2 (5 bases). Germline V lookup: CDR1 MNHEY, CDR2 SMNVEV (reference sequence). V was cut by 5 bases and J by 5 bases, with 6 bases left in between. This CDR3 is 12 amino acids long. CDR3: CASSRGTGELFF. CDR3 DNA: TGTGCCAGCAGTCGGGGAACCGGGGAGCTGTTTTTT.

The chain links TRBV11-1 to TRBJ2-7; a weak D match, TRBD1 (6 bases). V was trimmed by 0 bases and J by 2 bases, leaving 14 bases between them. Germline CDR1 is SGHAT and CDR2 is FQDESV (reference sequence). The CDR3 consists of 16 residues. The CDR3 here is CASSLAFGQGTYEQYF. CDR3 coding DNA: TGTGCCAGCAGCTTAGCGTTCGGCCAGGGGACCTACGAGCAGTACTTC.

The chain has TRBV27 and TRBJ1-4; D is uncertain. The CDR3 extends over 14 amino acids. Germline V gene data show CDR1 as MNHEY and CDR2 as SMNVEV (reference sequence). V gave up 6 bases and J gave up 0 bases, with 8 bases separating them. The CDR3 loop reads CASSPYATNEKLFF. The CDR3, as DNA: TGTGCCAGCAGCCCCTATGCAACTAATGAAAAACTGTTTTTT.

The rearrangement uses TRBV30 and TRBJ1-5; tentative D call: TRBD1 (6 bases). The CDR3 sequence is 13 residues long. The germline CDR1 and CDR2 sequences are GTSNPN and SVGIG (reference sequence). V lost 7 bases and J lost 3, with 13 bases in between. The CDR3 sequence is CAYGQSYNQPQHF. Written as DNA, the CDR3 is TGTGCCTATGGACAGAGTTACAATCAGCCCCAGCATTTT.

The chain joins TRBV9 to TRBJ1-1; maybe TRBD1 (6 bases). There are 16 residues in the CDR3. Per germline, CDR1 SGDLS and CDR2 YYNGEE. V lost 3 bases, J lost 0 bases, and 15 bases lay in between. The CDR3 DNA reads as TGTGCCAGCAGCGCACTTCAGGGGAGCTTGAACACTGAAGCTTTCTTT. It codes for CASSALQGSLNTEAFF.

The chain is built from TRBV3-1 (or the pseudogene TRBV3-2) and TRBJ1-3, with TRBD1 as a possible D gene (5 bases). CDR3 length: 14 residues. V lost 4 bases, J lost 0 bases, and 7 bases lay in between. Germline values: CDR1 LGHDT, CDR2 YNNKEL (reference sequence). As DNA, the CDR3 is TGTGCCAGCAGCCCGACAGCCTCTGGAAACACCATATATTTT. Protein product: CASSPTASGNTIYF.

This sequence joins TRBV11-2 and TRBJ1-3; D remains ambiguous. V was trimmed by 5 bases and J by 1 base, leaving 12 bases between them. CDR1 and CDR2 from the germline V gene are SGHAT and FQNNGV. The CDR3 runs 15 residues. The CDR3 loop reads CASSIQRVSGNTIYF. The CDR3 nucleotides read TGTGCCAGCAGCATCCAGAGGGTTTCTGGAAACACCATATATTTT.

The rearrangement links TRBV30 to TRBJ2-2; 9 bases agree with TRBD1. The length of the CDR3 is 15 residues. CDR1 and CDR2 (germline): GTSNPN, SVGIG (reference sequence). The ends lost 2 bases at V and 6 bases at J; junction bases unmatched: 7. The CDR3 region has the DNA TGTGCCTGGAGTTTAGGGACAGGGAATGCCGGGGAGCTGTTTTTT. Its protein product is CAWSLGTGNAGELFF. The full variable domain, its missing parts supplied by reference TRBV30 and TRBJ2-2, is SQTIHQWPATLVQPVGSPLSLECTVEGTSNPNLYWYRQAAGRGLQLLFYSVGIGQISSEVPQNLSASRPQDRQFILSSKKLLLSDSGFYLCAWSLGTGNAGELFFGEGSRLTVL.

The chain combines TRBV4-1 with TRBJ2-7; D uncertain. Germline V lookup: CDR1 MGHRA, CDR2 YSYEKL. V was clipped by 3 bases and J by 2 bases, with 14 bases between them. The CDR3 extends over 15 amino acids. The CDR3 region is CASSQFATDTYEQYF. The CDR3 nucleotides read TGCGCCAGCAGCCAGTTTGCAACAGACACCTACGAGCAGTACTTC.

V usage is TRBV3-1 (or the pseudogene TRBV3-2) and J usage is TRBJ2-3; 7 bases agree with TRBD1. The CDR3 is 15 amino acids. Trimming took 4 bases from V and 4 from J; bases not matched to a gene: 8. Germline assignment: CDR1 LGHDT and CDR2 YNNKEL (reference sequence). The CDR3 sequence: CASSLASGGSDTQYF. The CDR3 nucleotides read TGTGCCAGCAGCCTAGCGTCAGGGGGATCAGATACGCAGTATTTT.

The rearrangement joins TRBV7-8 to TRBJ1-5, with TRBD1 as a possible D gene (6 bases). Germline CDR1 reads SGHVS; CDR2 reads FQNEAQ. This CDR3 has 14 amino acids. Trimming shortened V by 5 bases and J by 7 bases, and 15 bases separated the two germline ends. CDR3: CASSVTRGSQPQHF. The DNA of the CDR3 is TGTGCCAGCAGCGTAACCAGGGGTAGCCAGCCCCAGCATTTT.

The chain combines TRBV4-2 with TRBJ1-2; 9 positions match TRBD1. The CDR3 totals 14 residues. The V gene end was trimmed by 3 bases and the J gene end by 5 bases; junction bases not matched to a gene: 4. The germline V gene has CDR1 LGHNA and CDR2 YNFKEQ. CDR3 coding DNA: TGTGCCAGCAGCCATGCGGGACAGGGATATGGCTACACCTTC. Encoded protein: CASSHAGQGYGYTF.

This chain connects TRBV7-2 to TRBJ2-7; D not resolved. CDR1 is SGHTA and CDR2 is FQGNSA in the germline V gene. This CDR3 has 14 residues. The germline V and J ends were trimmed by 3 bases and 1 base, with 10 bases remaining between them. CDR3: CASSFTVESYEQYF. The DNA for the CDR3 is TGTGCCAGCAGCTTTACGGTCGAATCCTACGAGCAGTACTTC.